These 10 T cell receptor beta chains were all obtained from the same sample, sequenced in a study of T-cell memory formation after mild COVID-19. One entry per CDR3 protein results from TCRdb running MiXCR on the 5' RACE reads. The sample has roughly 620,000 distinct CDR3 sequences; roughly 18% are singletons. Material for sequencing was PBMCs or a T cell subset sorted from them (not recorded which). The receptors shown here come from an adult woman who had mild COVID-19 (a few samples of this study predate the infection). Cell type and time point are not known.

This clonotype was counted only a few times. The V gene is TRBV25-1, the J gene TRBJ2-1; perhaps TRBD2 as D (5 bases). There are 17 residues in the CDR3. Germline V gene lookup returns CDR1 MGHDK and CDR2 SYGVNS. V lost 1 base and J lost 0, with 13 bases in between. The CDR3 here is CASSESLYGDSYNEQFF. The CDR3, as DNA: TGTGCCAGCAGTGAATCCCTATACGGGGACTCCTACAATGAGCAGTTCTTC.

This clonotype has only a few counts. The chain is built from TRBV30 and TRBJ2-1; 10 positions match TRBD1. The CDR3 runs to 15 residues. Looked up from germline, CDR1 is GTSNPN and CDR2 is SVGIG (reference sequence). After removal of 5 bases from V and 9 bases from J, the junction contained 13 bases not matched to a gene. CDR3 nucleotides: TGTGCCTGGCAACGGGACAGGGGTATGTCTACTGAGCAGTTCTTC. This gives the protein CAWQRDRGMSTEQFF.

The chain carries TRBV7-6 and TRBJ1-6; no clear D. Germline CDR1 reads SGHVS; CDR2 reads FNYEAQ. V dropped 5 bases and J dropped 9 bases, with 8 bases sitting between them. CDR3 length: 12 amino acids. CDR3 amino acids: CASSQPGSPLHF. The CDR3 DNA sequence: TGTGCCAGCAGCCAGCCGGGTTCACCCCTCCACTTT.

This clonotype was found a few times. The chain joins TRBV11-2 to TRBJ2-7, with a weak D call TRBD1 (7 bases). Germline lookup yields CDR1 SGHAT and CDR2 FQNNGV. The V and J ends lost 0 bases and 2 bases respectively, with 17 bases between them. The CDR3 spans 17 residues. The CDR3: CASSLDRGTVLAYEQYF. In DNA form, the CDR3 reads TGTGCCAGCAGCTTAGATCGGGGGACAGTCCTTGCCTACGAGCAGTACTTC.

In its sample, this clonotype was seen a few times. The chain is built from TRBV23-1 and TRBJ2-7; 9 bases align to TRBD1. TRBV23-1 is given ORF status, its function remaining uncertain. V trimming: 2 bases; J trimming: 3 bases; junction bases outside the gene matches: 5. The CDR3 extends over 15 amino acids. The CDR3 here is CASSQPGTGFYEQYF. In nucleotides, the CDR3 is TGCGCCAGCAGTCAACCCGGGACAGGGTTCTACGAGCAGTACTTC.

The chain combines TRBV18 with TRBJ2-4; D is unresolved. The V gene's germline CDR1 is KGHSH and CDR2 LQKENI. V gave up 3 bases and J gave up 6 bases, with 12 bases separating them. This CDR3 region has 14 residues. The CDR3 DNA reads TGTGCCAGCTCACCGGAACCCGGGCTAAACATTCAGTACTTC. Translation: CASSPEPGLNIQYF.

This clonotype was recorded a few times. The chain uses TRBV18 and TRBJ2-2; 13 positions match TRBD2. V dropped 3 bases and J dropped 4; count of bases not matched to a gene: 2. The CDR3 runs to 16 residues. Per germline, CDR1 KGHSH and CDR2 LQKENI. CDR3 sequence: CASSPWTSGSTGELFF. The CDR3, as DNA: TGTGCCAGCTCACCCTGGACTAGCGGGAGCACCGGGGAGCTGTTTTTT.

This chain links TRBV7-2 with TRBJ2-5; possibly TRBD2 for D (6 bases). With 5 bases removed from V and 5 bases from J, the gap between germline ends came to 15 bases. Germline CDR1 and CDR2: SGHTA and FQGNSA. This CDR3 region has 14 residues. CDR3 in amino acids: CASSIRLGRETQYF. Here the CDR3 DNA reads TGTGCCAGCAGCATAAGACTGGGGAGGGAGACCCAGTACTTC.

This chain joins TRBV6-4 and TRBJ2-3; TRBD2 agrees at 9 bases. Germline-derived CDR1 and CDR2 are MRHNA and SNTAGT. The CDR3 consists of 15 residues. Trimming at V came to 2 bases and at J to 6 bases, leaving 6 bases not matched to a gene. CDR3 nucleotides: TGTGCCAGCAGTGACAAGGGACTAGCATCGGATACGCAGTATTTT. It specifies CASSDKGLASDTQYF.

This clonotype turned up a few times. The chain is built from TRBV5-1 and TRBJ1-5; D gene ambiguous. V was clipped by 0 bases and J by 3 bases, with 4 bases between them. Germline V CDR1 and CDR2: SGHRS, YFSETQ. The CDR3 extends over 13 amino acids. The CDR3 here is CASSLDNNQPQHF. The CDR3 region has the DNA TGCGCCAGCAGCTTGGACAACAATCAGCCCCAGCATTTT. The variable domain in full, completed from reference TRBV5-1 and TRBJ1-5, reads KAGVTQTPRYLIKTRGQQVTLSCSPISGHRSVSWYQQTPGQGLQFLFEYFSETQRNKGNFPGRFSGRQFSNSRSEMNVSTLELGDSALYLCASSLDNNQPQHFGDGTRLSIL.